A single sample is the source of the 32 T cell receptor beta chains below, sequenced in a study of CD8+CD57+ T cells in acquired aplastic anemia. Patients sequenced had flow cytometry evidence of CD8+CD57+ cell expansion. Genomic DNA served as template for TCR beta VDJ and CDR3 profiling. MiXCR, run by TCRdb on the reads, gives a single entry per CDR3 protein. The sample carries about 180,000 distinct CDR3 sequences, approximately 52% recorded once. Sequenced input: sorted CD4+, CD8+, or CD8+CD57+ T cells (not recorded which) from PBMCs. The receptor source for this set is a human donor with aplastic anemia.

The chain is built from TRBV20-1 and TRBJ1-6; no definite D call. CDR3 size: 14 residues. Per germline, CDR1 DFQATT and CDR2 SNEGSKA (reference sequence). Trimming left V 6 bases short and J 3 bases short, with 12 bases between. The CDR3 sequence is CSAGQESYNSPLHF. In nucleotides, the CDR3 is TGCAGTGCGGGTCAGGAGAGCTATAATTCACCCCTCCACTTT.

The chain employs TRBV18 and TRBJ1-2; possibly TRBD1 for D (6 bases). V was pared by 3 bases and J by 4 bases, with 12 bases between. The CDR3 sequence is 14 residues long. The germline gives CDR1 KGHSH, CDR2 LQKENI. The chain's CDR3 is CASSPSDRPYGYTF. Written as DNA, the CDR3 is TGTGCCAGCTCACCCAGCGACAGGCCCTATGGCTACACCTTC.

The chain joins TRBV7-6 to TRBJ2-3; D is unclear. CDR1 is SGHVS and CDR2 is FNYEAQ in the germline V gene. The CDR3 sequence is 15 residues long. Trimming removed 2 bases from V and 1 base from J, with 10 bases in between. As DNA, the CDR3 is TGTGCCAGCAGCTTATTGGGCGGAGGCACAGATACGCAGTATTTT. Protein: CASSLLGGGTDTQYF.

The chain uses TRBV7-3 and TRBJ1-4, with D unclear. The CDR3 consists of 16 residues. CDR1 is SGHTA and CDR2 is FQGTGA in the germline V gene. The V and J ends lost 2 bases and 7 bases respectively, with 17 bases between them. The chain's CDR3 is CASSLVTALPGEKLFF. The DNA of the CDR3 is TGTGCCAGCAGCTTAGTTACGGCCCTTCCGGGTGAAAAACTGTTTTTT.

The table lists this clonotype with many counts. The chain employs TRBV9 and TRBJ2-3, with 13 bases matching TRBD2. The germline gives CDR1 SGDLS, CDR2 YYNGEE. After removal of 0 bases from V and 12 bases from J, the junction contained 7 bases not matched to a gene. The CDR3 runs to 15 residues. CDR3 in DNA: TGTGCCAGCAGCGTAGGGACTAGCGGGGGCCCCGTCCAGTATTTT. It yields the protein CASSVGTSGGPVQYF.

This clonotype occurred many times. V and J are TRBV24-1 and TRBJ2-1; 12 bases are shared with TRBD2. The CDR3 extends over 16 amino acids. Germline V lookup: CDR1 KGHDR, CDR2 SFDVKD. V lost 3 bases, J lost 6 bases, and 5 bases stayed unmatched. CDR3: CATSDAGTSGFNEQFF. The CDR3 nucleotides read TGTGCCACCAGTGATGCCGGGACTAGCGGGTTCAATGAGCAGTTCTTC.

This clonotype was observed a handful of times. This chain joins TRBV18 and TRBJ2-7, with D possibly TRBD1 on 6 matching bases. The V end was cut by 0 bases, the J end by 2 bases, with 17 bases between. This CDR3 is built from 17 residues. The germline V gene has CDR1 KGHSH and CDR2 LQKENI. The CDR3 nucleotides read TGTGCCAGCTCACCACCGAGGAACAGGGCGCCAACCTACGAGCAGTACTTC. It codes for CASSPPRNRAPTYEQYF.

This clonotype was seen a handful of times. The CDR3 loop reads CASRRDRDSYEQYF. The CDR3, as DNA: TGTGCCAGTAGGAGGGACAGGGACTCCTACGAGCAGTACTTC. The chain is built from TRBV19 and TRBJ2-7; 9 positions match TRBD1. The germline V gene has CDR1 LNHDA and CDR2 SQIVND (reference sequence). The CDR3 spans 14 residues. V gave up 6 bases and J gave up 0 bases; unmatched junction bases: 3. The full variable domain, in which reference TRBV19 and TRBJ2-7 provide the parts outside the CDR3, is DGGITQSPKYLFRKEGQNVTLSCEQNLNHDAMYWYRQDPGQGLRLIYYSQIVNDFQKGDIAEGYSVSREKKESFPLTVTSAQKNPTAFYLCASRRDRDSYEQYFGPGTRLTVT.

Many counts were recorded for this clonotype. The rearrangement uses TRBV11-3 and TRBJ2-5; D is perhaps TRBD1 (6 bases). The CDR3 extends over 15 amino acids. With 5 bases removed from V and 2 bases from J, the gap between germline ends came to 15 bases. CDR1 is SGHNT, CDR2 YENEEA, per germline. CDR3 sequence: CASSPGVVDQETQYF. CDR3 nucleotide sequence: TGTGCCAGCAGCCCAGGGGTAGTTGATCAAGAGACCCAGTACTTC.

Of note for this clonotype: It may be a read error: a sequence one base away is much more abundant. The conserved final phenylalanine or tryptophan is absent from the CDR3, which likely points to a read error. The gene calls are TRBV11-2 and TRBJ2-5, with 7 bases identical to TRBD1. Germline assignment: CDR1 SGHAT and CDR2 FQNNGV. The CDR3 contains 14 residues. The ends lost 5 bases at V and 1 base at J; junction bases unmatched: 4. As DNA, the CDR3 is TGTGCCAGCAGCCCCCAGGGGGTCCAAGAGACCCAGTACCTC. Amino acids: CASSPQGVQETQYL.

The V gene is TRBV10-1, the J gene TRBJ1-3; D perhaps matches TRBD1 (5 bases). The CDR3 contains 9 residues. Between the trimmed V and J ends, which lost 10 bases and 8 bases, there was a span of 6 bases. Germline values: CDR1 WNHNN, CDR2 SYGVQD (reference sequence). The CDR3 region is CAKGDTIYF. The CDR3 DNA follows: TGCGCCAAAGGGGACACCATATATTTT.

The rearrangement uses TRBV20-1 and TRBJ1-2; D is unclear. The CDR3 runs 13 residues. Between the trimmed V and J ends, which lost 5 bases and 10 bases, there was a span of 20 bases. Germline values: CDR1 DFQATT, CDR2 SNEGSKA (reference sequence). DNA for the CDR3: TGCAGTGCTTGGAGGGCGACCCAAGGTGACTACACCTTC. It encodes CSAWRATQGDYTF.

The sample holds a few counts of this clonotype. The chain employs TRBV7-8 and TRBJ2-2; D might be TRBD1 or TRBD2, each matching 5 bases. Germline lookup yields CDR1 SGHVS and CDR2 FQNEAQ. With 7 bases removed from V and 7 bases from J, the gap between germline ends came to 19 bases. The length of the CDR3 is 15 residues. CDR3 sequence (DNA): TGTGCCAGCATTCTCCGGGAAGGGACGGTCGGGGAGCTGTTTTTT. This translates into CASILREGTVGELFF.

Ten or more counts support this clonotype. The chain recombines TRBV3-1 with TRBJ2-2; D unclear. Trimming left V 3 bases short and J 9 bases short, with 11 bases between. Germline CDR1 is LGHDT and CDR2 is YNNKEL (reference sequence). There are 13 residues in the CDR3. The CDR3 is CASSHYPGWELFF. DNA of the CDR3: TGTGCCAGCAGCCATTATCCAGGCTGGGAGCTGTTTTTT.

About this clonotype itself: A single base separates this from a much larger clone, so it may be a read error. This chain links TRBV6-1 with TRBJ2-3, with 12 bases that match TRBD2. Looked up from germline, CDR1 is MNHNS and CDR2 is SASEGT. V shed 6 bases and J 4 bases; nucleotides not matched to a gene: 5. The CDR3 consists of 15 residues. In DNA form, the CDR3 reads TGTGCCAGCAGGACTAGCGGGGGAGAGGCAGATACGCAGTATTTT. Its protein is CASRTSGGEADTQYF.

In its sample, this clonotype was seen once. This chain joins TRBV2 and TRBJ2-1, with D perhaps matching TRBD1 or TRBD2 (5 bases each). The V end was cut by 7 bases, the J end by 6 bases, with 13 bases between. The length of the CDR3 is 13 residues. Germline-derived CDR1 and CDR2 are SNHLY and FYNNEI. The CDR3 is CASTDQGVNEQFF. DNA for the CDR3: TGTGCCAGCACCGACCAGGGAGTCAATGAGCAGTTCTTC.

The V and J genes are TRBV2 and TRBJ2-2; 14 bases match TRBD2. CDR3 length equals 17 residues. V trimming: 6 bases; J trimming: 16 bases; junction bases outside the gene matches: 19. The germline V gene has CDR1 SNHLY and CDR2 FYNNEI. CDR3 sequence reads: CASRMGLAGVNTGGPFF. The CDR3 DNA is TGTGCCAGCAGGATGGGACTAGCGGGAGTGAACACCGGGGGGCCGTTTTTT. The full variable domain, completed using reference TRBV2 and TRBJ2-2, is EPEVTQTPSHQVTQMGQEVILRCVPISNHLYFYWYRQILGQKVEFLVSFYNNEISEKSEIFDDQFSVERPDGSNFTLKIRSTKLEDSAMYFCASRMGLAGVNTGGPFFGEGSRLTVL.

This clonotype was detected many times. The chain links TRBV12-3 or TRBV12-4 to TRBJ2-5; D tentatively fits TRBD1 or TRBD2 (5 bases each). The CDR3 spans 13 residues. V lost 4 bases and J 7 bases, leaving 13 bases between the germline ends. DNA of the CDR3: TGTGCCAGCAGTTGGGACCGAATGGGGACCCAGTACTTC. It is translated as CASSWDRMGTQYF.

With respect to this clonotype: The CDR3 does not end in the conserved phenylalanine or tryptophan, so this is likely a read error. The V gene is TRBV10-3, the J gene TRBJ1-1, with D maybe TRBD1 (5 bases). The germline CDR1 and CDR2 sequences are ENHRY and SYGVKD. The length of the CDR3 is 12 residues. Trimming removed 11 bases at V and 1 base at J, with 11 bases between. In nucleotides, the CDR3 is TGTGCCCTCATTCAGGGGAACACTGAAGCTTTCCTT. Amino acids: CALIQGNTEAFL.

Comments on this clonotype: One junction end disagrees with the germline gene, perhaps due to a read error. V and J are TRBV24-1 and TRBJ1-1; D gene unclear. Germline V lookup: CDR1 KGHDR, CDR2 SFDVKD. This CDR3 contains 12 residues. CDR3 coding DNA: TGTGCCACCAGTGATTTGGGTACTGGAGCTTTCTTT. Its translation: CATSDLGTGAFF.

The chain couples TRBV2 to TRBJ1-1; 8 bases match TRBD1. The CDR3 is 13 residues long. CDR1 is SNHLY and CDR2 is FYNNEI in the germline V gene. V trimming: 4 bases; J trimming: 11 bases; junction bases outside the gene matches: 9. This CDR3 is CASSGGRGLGAFF. CDR3 nucleotides: TGTGCCAGCAGTGGCGGCAGGGGGCTGGGGGCTTTCTTT.

The chain links TRBV10-3 to TRBJ1-6, with TRBD1 matching 9 bases. The CDR3 consists of 17 residues. With 4 bases clipped from V and 0 bases from J, the junction kept 4 bases outside the gene matches. Germline lookup yields CDR1 ENHRY and CDR2 SYGVKD. In DNA form, the CDR3 reads TGTGCCATCAGTGGGACAGGGGAAAGCTCCTATAATTCACCCCTCCACTTT. This gives the protein CAISGTGESSYNSPLHF.

This clonotype was seen at least ten times. The chain links TRBV6-5 to TRBJ1-1; D call uncertain. This CDR3 contains 11 residues. Trimming took 6 bases from V and 1 from J, leaving 3 bases between them. Looked up from germline, CDR1 is MNHEY and CDR2 is SVGAGI. Written as DNA, the CDR3 is TGTGCCAGCAGACAGAACACTGAAGCTTTCTTT. It encodes CASRQNTEAFF.

V and J are TRBV25-1 and TRBJ1-6; D is unclear. Deletions cut 2 bases from V and 3 bases from J, with 8 bases between. The CDR3 is 15 amino acids. Germline CDR1 reads MGHDK; CDR2 reads SYGVNS. CDR3 sequence: CASSETSGYNSPLHF. As DNA, the CDR3 is TGTGCCAGCAGTGAAACCTCCGGCTATAATTCACCCCTCCACTTT.

As concerns this clonotype: The germline gene is not matched at one end of the junction; a read error may be the cause. This rearrangement joins TRBV20-1 to TRBJ1-6; TRBD1 is a possible D gene (5 bases). The CDR3 sequence is 12 residues long. Germline loops: CDR1 DFQATT, CDR2 SNEGSKA (reference sequence). CDR3 sequence: CSGTRAGVRPLF. Here the CDR3 DNA reads TGCAGTGGAACGAGAGCGGGGGTACGCCCCCTCTTT.

The gene calls are TRBV3-1 and TRBJ2-7; TRBD1 agrees at 7 bases. The length of the CDR3 is 12 residues. Unmatched junction bases numbered 1, after V lost 3 bases and J lost 5 bases. Per germline, CDR1 LGHDT and CDR2 YNNKEL (reference sequence). The chain's CDR3 is CASSHDRDEQYF. In nucleotides, the CDR3 is TGTGCCAGCAGCCACGACAGGGACGAGCAGTACTTC.

The rearrangement joins TRBV7-9 to TRBJ2-7; D gene unclear. Deletions cut 7 bases from V and 5 bases from J, with 15 bases between. CDR3 length equals 13 residues. CDR1 is SEHNR, CDR2 FQNEAQ, per germline (reference sequence). The chain's CDR3 is CASTLGAFNEQYF. The CDR3 DNA follows: TGTGCCAGCACCCTAGGCGCGTTCAACGAGCAGTACTTC.

The chain couples TRBV10-3 to TRBJ1-5; D unclear. The CDR3 has 10 amino acids. Per the germline V gene, CDR1 is ENHRY and CDR2 is SYGVKD. Between the trimmed V and J ends, which lost 1 base and 9 bases, there was a span of 1 base. The CDR3 sequence: CAISELPQHF. The CDR3 DNA sequence: TGTGCCATCAGTGAGTTGCCCCAGCATTTT.

The chain uses TRBV29-1 and TRBJ2-3; unclear D gene. This CDR3 spans 11 amino acids. The V end lost 8 bases, the J end lost 1 base, and 7 bases lay between the germline ends. CDR1 and CDR2 from the germline V gene are SQVTM and ANQGSEA. CDR3 residues: CSHMGTDTQYF. CDR3 nucleotide sequence: TGCAGCCACATGGGCACAGATACGCAGTATTTT.

This clonotype was seen only a few times. This chain connects TRBV24-1 to TRBJ1-3; D unclear. The germline V and J ends were trimmed by 10 bases and 0 bases, with 9 bases remaining between them. CDR1 is KGHDR, CDR2 SFDVKD, per germline. The CDR3 is 13 amino acids. The CDR3 here is CATSTASGNTIYF. In DNA, the CDR3 is TGTGCCACTAGTACCGCCTCTGGAAACACCATATATTTT.

The chain couples TRBV6-1 to TRBJ2-7; 10 bases align to TRBD2. The CDR3 covers 14 residues. The J segment lost 0 bases and the V segment lost 7 bases, leaving 3 bases of the junction unmatched. The germline CDR1 and CDR2 sequences are MNHNS and SASEGT. The CDR3 loop is CASIASGSSYEQYF. Written as DNA, the CDR3 is TGTGCCAGCATTGCTAGCGGGAGCTCCTACGAGCAGTACTTC.

This rearrangement joins TRBV4-2 to TRBJ1-1; D remains ambiguous. V lost 0 bases to trimming and J lost 11 bases, with 7 bases between them. CDR1 is LGHNA, CDR2 YNFKEQ, per germline. CDR3 size: 11 residues. CDR3 sequence: CASSQDLGAFF. The CDR3 nucleotides are TGTGCCAGCAGCCAAGATCTAGGGGCTTTCTTT.